The following is a TCR beta chain sequence with its context. What it recognizes is unknown. The data originate from a study of cytomegalovirus exposure and HLA in healthy donors. Study-level information: The same platform as the roughly 670 first-cohort repertoires was used for the 90 to 150 validation repertoires, a later analysis reported. Whole-study findings and limits: The listing of about 150 TCR beta chains classed them as cytomegalovirus-associated.

V shed 6 bases and J shed 4 bases, with 9 bases lying between them. There are 12 residues in the CDR3. CDR1 SNHLY and CDR2 FYNNEI come from the germline V gene. Libraries were prepared by immunoSEQ multiplex PCR; TCRdb keeps only in-frame clonotypes and omits some of them. The table includes 160,000 or so clones, approximately 86% detected once. This receptor was identified in a man younger than 40 in good health and CMV-seropositive. The sequenced material came from PBMCs. V is TRBV2 and J is TRBJ1-1; maybe TRBD1 (5 bases). DNA of the CDR3: TGTGCCAGCAGAGTACAGGCCACTGAAGCTTTCTTT. It is translated as CASRVQATEAFF.